Each of the 16 T cell receptor beta chains below was sequenced from the same sample in a study of T cells in Graves' hyperthyroidism and ophthalmopathy. RNA transcripts provided the source from which TCR beta CDR3 regions were amplified. Using the HTBI primer set, a first-round RT-PCR was run on the TCR CDR3. TCRdb passed the multiplex PCR reads through MiXCR, listing each CDR3 protein once. This table holds approximately 600,000 distinct CDR3 sequences, over 12% found once. What was sequenced was blood. Receptor source: a woman aged 18-30 years with Graves' ophthalmopathy.

At least ten counts were recorded for this clonotype. The chain couples TRBV11-1 to TRBJ2-3; 7 bases align to TRBD2. The CDR3 has 17 amino acids. J lost 2 bases, V lost 1 base, and 9 bases had no gene match. CDR1 SGHAT and CDR2 FQDESV come from the germline V gene (reference sequence). CDR3 coding DNA: TGTGCCAGCAGCTTAGGTCAACTCGGGACTAACACAGATACGCAGTATTTT. Translating it yields CASSLGQLGTNTDTQYF.

The chain carries TRBV29-1 and TRBJ2-1, with no clear D. The CDR3 covers 14 residues. Germline values: CDR1 SQVTM, CDR2 ANQGSEA. Trimming removed 1 base at V and 7 bases at J, with 14 bases between. Here the CDR3 reads CSVEVLVPGNEQFF. DNA for the CDR3: TGCAGCGTTGAAGTTCTAGTGCCAGGTAATGAGCAGTTCTTC.

The gene calls are TRBV24-1 and TRBJ1-1; no clear D gene. The V and J ends lost 4 bases and 1 base respectively, with 6 bases between them. The CDR3 runs 13 residues. CDR1 is KGHDR and CDR2 is SFDVKD in the germline V gene. The CDR3 region has the DNA TGTGCCACCAGTGAGTCAGGGAACACTGAAGCTTTCTTT. Encoded protein: CATSESGNTEAFF.

This clonotype was seen ten or more times. This rearrangement joins TRBV9 to TRBJ2-1; 8 bases line up with TRBD1. The CDR3 has 14 residues. CDR1 and CDR2 (germline): SGDLS, YYNGEE. J gave up 5 bases and V 4 bases, and 5 bases lay outside the gene matches. The CDR3 protein is CASSFRDRHNEQFF. The CDR3 coding sequence is TGTGCCAGCAGCTTCCGGGACAGGCACAATGAGCAGTTCTTC.

This clonotype has ten or more counts. The chain has TRBV20-1 and TRBJ2-7, with 14 bases matching TRBD2. CDR1 is DFQATT and CDR2 is SNEGSKA in the germline V gene (reference sequence). CDR3 size: 13 residues. The V segment lost 6 bases and the J segment 6 bases; nucleotides outside the gene matches: 4. The CDR3 DNA reads TGCAGTGCGGGGGGACTAGCGGGAGCCGAGCAGTACTTC. It codes for CSAGGLAGAEQYF.

This clonotype was found many times. The V and J genes are TRBV20-1 and TRBJ2-5, with TRBD1 matching over 7 bases. There are 14 residues in the CDR3. The V gene end was trimmed by 6 bases and the J gene end by 4 bases; junction bases not matched to a gene: 11. The germline CDR1 and CDR2 sequences are DFQATT and SNEGSKA (reference sequence). The CDR3 protein is CSAHRQGSGETQYF. The CDR3, as DNA: TGCAGTGCCCACAGACAGGGATCGGGAGAGACCCAGTACTTC.

This sequence joins TRBV13 and TRBJ1-5; a possible D gene is TRBD1 (6 bases). The germline gives CDR1 PRHDT, CDR2 FYEKMQ (reference sequence). This CDR3 comprises 15 residues. V lost 5 bases, J lost 8 bases, and 19 bases lay in between. CDR3 protein: CASSLEGGGVKPQHF. CDR3 nucleotide sequence: TGTGCCAGCAGCCTGGAGGGAGGGGGGGTGAAGCCCCAGCATTTT.

This clonotype was observed at least ten times. The chain couples TRBV5-1 to TRBJ2-3; 8 bases line up with TRBD2. The CDR3 spans 16 residues. The V segment lost 4 bases and the J segment 6 bases; nucleotides outside the gene matches: 13. Germline V lookup: CDR1 SGHRS, CDR2 YFSETQ. CDR3 protein: CASSPGVVAGGDTQYF. The CDR3 DNA sequence: TGCGCCAGCAGCCCCGGGGTTGTGGCGGGAGGCGATACGCAGTATTTT.

This clonotype was observed a few times. The J gene is TRBJ2-7, the V gene TRBV10-3; 8 positions agree with TRBD1. The junction had 9 bases not matched to a gene; V was cut back by 2 bases and J by 3 bases. This CDR3 is 16 amino acids long. Germline CDR1 ENHRY, CDR2 SYGVKD. The CDR3 region has the DNA TGTGCCATCAGTGAGGAGGAAACAGGGGGTCGCTACGAGCAGTACTTC. This encodes CAISEEETGGRYEQYF.

With regard to this clonotype: With a much larger clone just one base away, this may be a read error. The chain carries TRBV28 and TRBJ2-1, with 8 bases lining up with TRBD1. Matching the DNA end better, TRBJ2-7 makes the J call doubtful. CDR3 length equals 13 residues. The germline gives CDR1 MDHEN, CDR2 SYDVKM. The CDR3 here is CASRGDRHNEQYF. In DNA form, the CDR3 reads TGTGCCAGCAGGGGGGACAGGCACAATGAGCAGTACTTC.

Only a few counts were recorded for this clonotype. This sequence joins TRBV14 and TRBJ2-5; D gene ambiguous. Trimming took off 4 bases at V and 7 bases at J, with 16 bases between the two ends. This CDR3 is built from 14 residues. Germline CDR1 and CDR2: SGHDN and FVKESK. CDR3 DNA: TGTGCCAGCAGCCTTGTCGGGCTTTCGGCGACCCAGTACTTC. This gives the protein CASSLVGLSATQYF.

The genes are TRBV7-2 and TRBJ2-2; D is undetermined. This CDR3 has 16 residues. Looked up from germline, CDR1 is SGHTA and CDR2 is FQGNSA. Trimming stripped 3 bases from V and 2 bases from J, with 13 bases between. The CDR3 sequence: CASSLFPGTNTGELFF. DNA for the CDR3: TGTGCCAGCAGCTTGTTCCCAGGAACTAACACCGGGGAGCTGTTTTTT.

This chain links TRBV3-1 with TRBJ1-2, with 9 bases fitting TRBD1. Germline V gene data show CDR1 as LGHDT and CDR2 as YNNKEL (reference sequence). The V and J ends lost 0 bases and 4 bases, in that order; junction bases with no gene match: 6. The CDR3 covers 16 residues. The CDR3 sequence is CASSQDATGGGYGYTF. In nucleotides, the CDR3 is TGTGCCAGCAGCCAAGATGCCACAGGGGGCGGCTATGGCTACACCTTC.

This clonotype showed up many times. The V call is TRBV9, the J call TRBJ2-7; TRBD2 matches at 9 bases. The germline V gene has CDR1 SGDLS and CDR2 YYNGEE. After removal of 0 bases from V and 6 bases from J, the junction contained 10 bases not matched to a gene. The CDR3 is made up of 16 amino acids. CDR3 region: CASSVAAAGGRPEQYF. Here the CDR3 DNA reads TGTGCCAGCAGCGTAGCGGCGGCGGGAGGGCGCCCCGAGCAGTACTTC. The full variable domain, completed using reference TRBV9 and TRBJ2-7, is DSGVTQTPKHLITATGQRVTLRCSPRSGDLSVYWYQQSLDQGLQFLIQYYNGEERAKGNILERFSAQQFPDLHSELNLSSLELGDSALYFCASSVAAAGGRPEQYFGPGTRLTVT.

The chain combines TRBV19 with TRBJ2-1; 9 bases match TRBD2. Germline-derived CDR1 and CDR2 are LNHDA and SQIVND (reference sequence). Losses at the gene ends were 2 bases for V and 10 bases for J; bases not matched to a gene: 18. This CDR3 is built from 18 residues. CDR3: CASSIPGLISGSLGEQFF. CDR3 DNA: TGTGCCAGTAGTATACCCGGTTTGATTAGCGGGAGTCTGGGAGAGCAGTTCTTC. The complete variable domain, with remaining parts taken from reference TRBV19 and TRBJ2-1, reads DGGITQSPKYLFRKEGQNVTLSCEQNLNHDAMYWYRQDPGQGLRLIYYSQIVNDFQKGDIAEGYSVSREKKESFPLTVTSAQKNPTAFYLCASSIPGLISGSLGEQFFGPGTRLTVL.

This clonotype occurred many times. V is TRBV7-2 and J is TRBJ2-1; 10 bases fit TRBD2. Germline V gene lookup returns CDR1 SGHTA and CDR2 FQGNSA. The CDR3 is made up of 16 amino acids. The V and J ends lost 3 bases and 9 bases, in that order; junction bases with no gene match: 11. The CDR3 loop reads CASSFDVGSGGGEQFF. The CDR3 DNA follows: TGTGCCAGCAGCTTCGATGTAGGGAGCGGGGGGGGTGAGCAGTTCTTC.